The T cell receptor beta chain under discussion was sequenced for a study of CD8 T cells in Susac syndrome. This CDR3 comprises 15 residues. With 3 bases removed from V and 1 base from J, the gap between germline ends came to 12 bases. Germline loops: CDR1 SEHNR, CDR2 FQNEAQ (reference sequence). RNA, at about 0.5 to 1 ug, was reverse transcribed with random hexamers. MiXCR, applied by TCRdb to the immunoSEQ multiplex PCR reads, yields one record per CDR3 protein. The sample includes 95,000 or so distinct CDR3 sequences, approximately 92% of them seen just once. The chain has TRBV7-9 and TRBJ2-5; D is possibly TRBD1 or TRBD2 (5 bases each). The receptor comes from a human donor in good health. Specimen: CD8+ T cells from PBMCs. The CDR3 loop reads CASSFSDGTQETQYF. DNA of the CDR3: TGTGCCAGCAGCTTTTCCGATGGGACCCAAGAGACCCAGTACTTC.